The clone carrying this T cell receptor beta chain was observed a few times. This entry comes from a study of OX40 agonist ivuxolimab in advanced cancers. Study context: Of the participants, around 39% had some prior anti-PD-1, anti-PD-L1 or anti-CTLA-4 therapy, which was allowed.

CDR1 and CDR2 (germline): SGHTS, YDEGEE. The V end was cut by 0 bases, the J end by 2 bases, with 8 bases between. There are 15 residues in the CDR3. Libraries were prepared by immunoSEQ multiplex PCR; TCRdb keeps only in-frame clonotypes and omits some of them. The data contain approximately 99,000 clones, around 96% of them singletons. This receptor was taken from an adult with an advanced solid tumor such as melanoma, head and neck, liver or kidney cancer. Specimen: CD4+ or CD8+ T cells sorted from blood, collected in a trial of the OX40 agonist ivuxolimab. The V call is TRBV5-8, the J call TRBJ2-2, with D unclear. CDR3 loop: CASSLVKENTGELFF. CDR3 in DNA: TGTGCCAGCAGCTTGGTTAAGGAAAACACCGGGGAGCTGTTTTTT.